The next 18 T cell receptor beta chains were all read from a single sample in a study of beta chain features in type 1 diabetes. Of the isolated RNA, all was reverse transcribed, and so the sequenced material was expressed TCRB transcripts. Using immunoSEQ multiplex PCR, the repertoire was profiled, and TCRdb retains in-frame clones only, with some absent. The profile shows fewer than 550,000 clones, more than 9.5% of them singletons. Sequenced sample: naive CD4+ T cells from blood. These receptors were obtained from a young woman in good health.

The CDR3 here is CATSNRGANTGELFF. CDR3 coding DNA: TGTGCCACCAGCAACAGGGGGGCGAACACCGGGGAGCTGTTTTTT. The rearrangement uses TRBV15 and TRBJ2-2, with 8 bases lining up with TRBD1. The ends lost 4 bases at V and 0 bases at J; junction bases unmatched: 1. Germline CDR1 LNHNV, CDR2 YYDKDF (reference sequence). The CDR3 has 15 amino acids.

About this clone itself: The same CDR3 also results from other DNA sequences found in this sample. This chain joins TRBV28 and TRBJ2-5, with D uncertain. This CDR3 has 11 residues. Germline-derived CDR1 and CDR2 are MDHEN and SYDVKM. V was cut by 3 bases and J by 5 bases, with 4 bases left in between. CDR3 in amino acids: CASSFGETQYF. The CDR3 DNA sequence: TGTGCCAGCAGTTTTGGGGAGACCCAGTACTTC. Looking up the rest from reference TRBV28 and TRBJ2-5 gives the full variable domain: DVKVTQSSRYLVKRTGEKVFLECVQDMDHENMFWYRQDPGLGLRLIYFSYDVKMKEKGDIPEGYSVSREKKERFSLILESASTNQTSMYLCASSFGETQYFGPGTRLLVL.

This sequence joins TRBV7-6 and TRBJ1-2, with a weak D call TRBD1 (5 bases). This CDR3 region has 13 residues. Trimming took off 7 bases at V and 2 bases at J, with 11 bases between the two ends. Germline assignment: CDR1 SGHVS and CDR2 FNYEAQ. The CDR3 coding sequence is TGTGCCAGCACCTCGCCAGGGAACTATGGCTACACCTTC. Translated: CASTSPGNYGYTF.

The CDR3 DNA is TGTGCCAGCAGCCAAAGGTTACCGGTGACCGGGGAGCTGTTTTTT. This gives the protein CASSQRLPVTGELFF. V is TRBV14 and J is TRBJ2-2, with D unclear. Germline CDR1 and CDR2: SGHDN and FVKESK. The V end was cut by 2 bases, the J end by 5 bases, with 12 bases between. The CDR3 runs 15 residues. The full variable domain, with the rest looked up from reference TRBV14 and TRBJ2-2, is EAGVTQFPSHSVIEKGQTVTLRCDPISGHDNLYWYRRVMGKEIKFLLHFVKESKQDESGMPNNRFLAERTGGTYSTLKVQPAELEDSGVYFCASSQRLPVTGELFFGEGSRLTVL.

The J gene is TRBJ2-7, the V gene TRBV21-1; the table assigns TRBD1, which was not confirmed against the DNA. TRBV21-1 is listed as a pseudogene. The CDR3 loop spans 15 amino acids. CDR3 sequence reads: CARTPRDRSLVGQYV. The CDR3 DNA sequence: TGTGCCAGAACTCCCCGGGACAGGTCACTTGTAGGGCAGTACGTC.

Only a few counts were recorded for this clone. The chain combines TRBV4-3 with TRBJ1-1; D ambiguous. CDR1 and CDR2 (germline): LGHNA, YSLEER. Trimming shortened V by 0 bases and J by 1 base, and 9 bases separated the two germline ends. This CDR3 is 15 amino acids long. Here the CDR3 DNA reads TGCGCCAGCAGCCAAGAGGCGGGTAGGAACACTGAAGCTTTCTTT. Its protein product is CASSQEAGRNTEAFF.

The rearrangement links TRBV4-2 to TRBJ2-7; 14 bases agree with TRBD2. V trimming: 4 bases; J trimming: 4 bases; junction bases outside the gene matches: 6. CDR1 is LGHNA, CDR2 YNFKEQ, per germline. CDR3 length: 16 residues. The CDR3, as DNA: TGTGCCAGCAGCCGGGGACTAGCGGGAGAGGCGTACGAGCAGTACTTC. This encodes CASSRGLAGEAYEQYF.

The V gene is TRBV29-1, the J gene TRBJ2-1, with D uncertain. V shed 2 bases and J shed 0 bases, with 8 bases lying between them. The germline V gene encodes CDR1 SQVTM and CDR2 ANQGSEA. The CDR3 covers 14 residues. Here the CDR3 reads CSVEPKTSYNEQFF. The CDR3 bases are TGCAGCGTTGAACCGAAAACCTCCTACAATGAGCAGTTCTTC.

The CDR3 region has the DNA TGTGCCAGCAGTTTATTTAGCGATACGCAGTATTTT. Protein product: CASSLFSDTQYF. V and J are TRBV28 and TRBJ2-3; D unresolved. The CDR3 totals 12 residues. V was shortened by 1 base and J by 6 bases, with 5 bases between the two germline ends. Per the germline V gene, CDR1 is MDHEN and CDR2 is SYDVKM.

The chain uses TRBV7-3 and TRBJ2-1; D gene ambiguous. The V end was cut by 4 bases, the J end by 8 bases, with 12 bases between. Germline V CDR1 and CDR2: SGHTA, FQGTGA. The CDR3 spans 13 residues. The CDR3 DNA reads TGTGCCAGCAGCTCGTCCCTTCGGGATGAGCAGTTCTTC. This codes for CASSSSLRDEQFF.

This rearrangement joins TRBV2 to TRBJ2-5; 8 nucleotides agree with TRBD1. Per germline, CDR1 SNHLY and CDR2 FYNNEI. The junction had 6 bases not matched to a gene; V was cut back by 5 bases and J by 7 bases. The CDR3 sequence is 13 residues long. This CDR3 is CASSSTGGTTQYF. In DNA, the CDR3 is TGTGCCAGCAGTTCTACAGGGGGAACGACCCAGTACTTC.

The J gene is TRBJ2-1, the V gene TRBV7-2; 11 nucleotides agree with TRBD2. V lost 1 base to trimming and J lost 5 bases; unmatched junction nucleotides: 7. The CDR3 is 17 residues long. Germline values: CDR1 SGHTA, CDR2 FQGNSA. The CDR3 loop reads CASSLGQGTSGNNEQFF. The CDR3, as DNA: TGTGCCAGCAGCTTAGGACAGGGGACTAGCGGAAACAATGAGCAGTTCTTC. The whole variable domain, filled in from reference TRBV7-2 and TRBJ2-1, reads GAGVSQSPSNKVTEKGKDVELRCDPISGHTALYWYRQSLGQGLEFLIYFQGNSAPDKSGLPSDRFSAERTGGSVSTLTIQRTQQEDSAVYLCASSLGQGTSGNNEQFFGPGTRLTVL.

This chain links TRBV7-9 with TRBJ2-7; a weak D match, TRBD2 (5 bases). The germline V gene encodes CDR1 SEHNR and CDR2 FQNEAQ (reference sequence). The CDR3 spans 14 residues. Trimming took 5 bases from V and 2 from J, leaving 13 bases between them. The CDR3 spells CASSRPGSPYEQYF. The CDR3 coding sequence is TGTGCCAGCAGCCGACCGGGATCCCCCTACGAGCAGTACTTC.

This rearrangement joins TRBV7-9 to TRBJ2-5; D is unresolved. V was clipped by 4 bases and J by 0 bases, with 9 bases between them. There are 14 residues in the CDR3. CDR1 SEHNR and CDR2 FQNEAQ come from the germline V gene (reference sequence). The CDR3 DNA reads TGTGCCAGCAGCTCGTCGGGCCACCAAGAGACCCAGTACTTC. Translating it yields CASSSSGHQETQYF.

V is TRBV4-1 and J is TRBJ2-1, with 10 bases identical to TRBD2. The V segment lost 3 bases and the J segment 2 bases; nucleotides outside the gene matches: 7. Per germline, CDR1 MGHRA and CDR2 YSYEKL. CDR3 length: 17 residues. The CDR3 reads CASSQSSGRNTYNEQFF. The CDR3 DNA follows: TGCGCCAGCAGCCAGAGTAGCGGGAGGAACACCTACAATGAGCAGTTCTTC.

This CDR3 is CASSQDRGTGVRETQYF. As DNA, the CDR3 is TGTGCCAGCAGCCAAGATCGGGGGACAGGGGTGAGAGAGACCCAGTACTTC. V and J are TRBV4-2 and TRBJ2-5; the match to TRBD1 covers 10 bases. The CDR3 totals 17 residues. Germline V CDR1 and CDR2: LGHNA, YNFKEQ. The trim removed 0 bases at V and 4 bases at J, leaving 8 bases unmatched.

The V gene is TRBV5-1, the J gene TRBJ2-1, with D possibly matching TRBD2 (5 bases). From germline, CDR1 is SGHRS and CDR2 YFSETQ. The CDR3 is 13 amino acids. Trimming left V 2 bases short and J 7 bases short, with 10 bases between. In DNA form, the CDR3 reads TGCGCCAGCAGCTTACGGCGGGTAAATGAGCAGTTCTTC. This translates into CASSLRRVNEQFF.

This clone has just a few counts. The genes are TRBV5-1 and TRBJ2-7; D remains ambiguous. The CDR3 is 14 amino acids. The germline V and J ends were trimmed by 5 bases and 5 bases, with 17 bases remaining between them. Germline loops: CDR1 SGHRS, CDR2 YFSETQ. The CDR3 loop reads CASSRAAETDEQYF. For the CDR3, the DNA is TGCGCCAGCAGTAGGGCCGCCGAAACGGACGAGCAGTACTTC.